This T cell receptor beta chain was profiled in a study of T-cell reconstitution after alpha-beta-depleted transplantation in children. This clonotype has only a few counts. V gave up 7 bases and J gave up 8 bases; unmatched junction bases: 15. The CDR3 covers 16 residues. Germline CDR1 and CDR2: SEHNR and FQNEAQ (reference sequence). Library preparation (for TCRbeta) was performed with unique molecular identifiers. TCRdb recomputed calls from the PCR reads with MiXCR, one row per CDR3 protein. The profile shows over 550,000 distinct CDR3 sequences, 10% of them singletons. This clonotype was sampled from a human donor who donated a stem cell graft to a child with acute myeloid leukemia. Sequencing used PBMCs from the stem cell graft donor, obtained from the stem cell graft. The chain has TRBV7-9 and TRBJ2-1; TRBD2 agrees at 9 bases. Here the CDR3 reads CASNNPTAGGPYEQFF. CDR3 sequence (DNA): TGTGCCAGCAACAACCCAACGGCGGGAGGGCCTTATGAGCAGTTCTTC.